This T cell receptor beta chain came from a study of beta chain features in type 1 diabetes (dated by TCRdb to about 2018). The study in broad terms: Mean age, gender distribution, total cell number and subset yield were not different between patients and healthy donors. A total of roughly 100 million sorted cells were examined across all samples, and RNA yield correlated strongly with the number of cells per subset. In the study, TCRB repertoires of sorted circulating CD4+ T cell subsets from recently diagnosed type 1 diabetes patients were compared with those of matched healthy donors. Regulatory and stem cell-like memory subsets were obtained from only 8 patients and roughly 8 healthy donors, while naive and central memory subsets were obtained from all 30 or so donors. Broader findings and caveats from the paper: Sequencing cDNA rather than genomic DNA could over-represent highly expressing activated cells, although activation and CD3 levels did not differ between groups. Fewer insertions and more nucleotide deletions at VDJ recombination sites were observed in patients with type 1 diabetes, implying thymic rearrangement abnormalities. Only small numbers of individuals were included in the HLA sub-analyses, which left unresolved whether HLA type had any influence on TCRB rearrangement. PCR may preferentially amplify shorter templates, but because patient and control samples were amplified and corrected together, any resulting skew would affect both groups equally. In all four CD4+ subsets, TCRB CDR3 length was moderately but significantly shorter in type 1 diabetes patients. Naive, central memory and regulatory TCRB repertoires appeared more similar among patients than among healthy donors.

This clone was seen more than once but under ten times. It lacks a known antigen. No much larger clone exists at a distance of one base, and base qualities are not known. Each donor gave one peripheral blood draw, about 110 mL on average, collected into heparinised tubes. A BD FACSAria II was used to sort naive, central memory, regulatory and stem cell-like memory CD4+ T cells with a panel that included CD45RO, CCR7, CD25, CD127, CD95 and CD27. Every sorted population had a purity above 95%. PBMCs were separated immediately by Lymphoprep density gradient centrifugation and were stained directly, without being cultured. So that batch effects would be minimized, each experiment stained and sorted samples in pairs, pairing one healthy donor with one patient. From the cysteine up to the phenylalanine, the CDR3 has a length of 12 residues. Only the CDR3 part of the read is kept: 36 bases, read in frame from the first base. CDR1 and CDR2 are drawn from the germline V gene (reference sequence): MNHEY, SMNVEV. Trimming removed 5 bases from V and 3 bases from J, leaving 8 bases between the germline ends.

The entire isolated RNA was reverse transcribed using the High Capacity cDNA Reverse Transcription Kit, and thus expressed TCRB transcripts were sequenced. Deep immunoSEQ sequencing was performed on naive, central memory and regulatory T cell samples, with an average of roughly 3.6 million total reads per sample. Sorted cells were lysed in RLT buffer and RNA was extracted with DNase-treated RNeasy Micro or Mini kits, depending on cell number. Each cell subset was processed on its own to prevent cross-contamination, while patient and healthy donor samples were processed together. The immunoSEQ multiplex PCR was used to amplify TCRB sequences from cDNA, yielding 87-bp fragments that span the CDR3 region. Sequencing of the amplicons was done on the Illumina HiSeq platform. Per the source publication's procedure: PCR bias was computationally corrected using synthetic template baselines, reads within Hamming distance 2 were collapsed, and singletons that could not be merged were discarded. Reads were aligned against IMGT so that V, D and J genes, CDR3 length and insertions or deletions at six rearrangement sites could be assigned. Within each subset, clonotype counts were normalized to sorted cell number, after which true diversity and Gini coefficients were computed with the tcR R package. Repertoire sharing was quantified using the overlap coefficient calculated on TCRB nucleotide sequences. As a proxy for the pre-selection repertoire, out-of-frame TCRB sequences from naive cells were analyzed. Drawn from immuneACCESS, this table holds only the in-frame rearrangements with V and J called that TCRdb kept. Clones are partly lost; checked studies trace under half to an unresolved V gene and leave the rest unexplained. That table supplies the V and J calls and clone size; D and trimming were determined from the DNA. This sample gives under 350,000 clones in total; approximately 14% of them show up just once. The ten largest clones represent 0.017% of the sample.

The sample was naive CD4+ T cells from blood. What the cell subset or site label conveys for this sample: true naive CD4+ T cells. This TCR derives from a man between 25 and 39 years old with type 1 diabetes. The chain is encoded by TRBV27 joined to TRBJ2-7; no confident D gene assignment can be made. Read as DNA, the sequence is TGTGCCAGCAGTCTCCCTTTCTACGAGCAGTACTTC. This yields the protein CASSLPFYEQYF.